The T cell receptor (beta chain) described here comes from a study of shared clonotypes between healthy human individuals. The overall study: CD4 naive and CD4 memory each took three plates per donor, while CD8 naive took two and CD8 memory one. General observations from the study: Among non-shared clonotypes, generation probabilities were lower than among those shared by all four donors. Even with large depth, rarefaction showed that sorted-subset sequencing was incomplete. Owing to a small donor count, the genetic and exposure-history diversity represented was limited.

Germline V lookup: CDR1 SGHKS, CDR2 YYEKEE (reference sequence). The CDR3 contains 14 residues. The V end lost 2 bases, the J end lost 0 bases, and 6 bases lay between the germline ends. Note on this clone: What it binds is not known.

The table came from immunoSEQ multiplex PCR; TCRdb's copy has only in-frame clones and leaves some out. The sample has hundreds of thousands of clones, 90% to 97% seen once; the top ten hold 0.11%. CD45RO-negative, CCR7-positively selected cells formed the naive CD8 fraction, excluding terminally differentiated effector memory CD45RA+ cells. Sequencing was carried out using naive CD8+ T cells sorted from blood. The V gene is TRBV5-5, the J gene TRBJ1-5; D is uncertain. The clonotype was recovered from a woman in her thirties in good health. The CDR3, as DNA: TGTGCCAGCAGCTTAGGCAATAGCAATCAGCCCCAGCATTTT. Amino acids: CASSLGNSNQPQHF.